These T cell receptor beta chains were read from a single sample in a study of immune evolution from preneoplasia to lung adenocarcinoma. Repertoires were generated with immunoSEQ multiplex PCR, while TCRdb's copy carries only in-frame clones and drops some. The table records roughly 9,900 clones, more than 75% of them present only once. The specimen sequenced was FFPE invasive lung adenocarcinoma tissue. Receptors originate from a person aged 70 to 85 with invasive lung adenocarcinoma. Some clones in this sample may be carry-over from other donors' samples. Both conserved end residues are part of each CDR3. The D gene is left open where the match is weak. Clone size, where shown, is once, few, many, or a class for clones that have expanded.

D: .
V: TRBV28
size: .
J: TRBJ2-1
DNA: TGTGCCAGCGGGACCCTTACCTACAATGAGCAGTTCTTC
CDR3: CASGTLTYNEQFF

D: .
V: TRBV11-2
size: .
J: TRBJ2-7
DNA: TGTGCCAGCAGCCGGGACCTCGGAGGGGAGCAGTACTTC
CDR3: CASSRDLGGEQYF

D: .
V: TRBV2
size: .
J: TRBJ2-4
DNA: TGTGCCAGCAGTGGGTCGGAAAACATTCAGTACTTC
CDR3: CASSGSENIQYF

D: .
V: TRBV9
size: .
J: TRBJ1-5
DNA: TGTGCCAGCGCACAGGGATCTAACAATCAGCCCCAGCATTTT
CDR3: CASAQGSNNQPQHF

D: TRBD2
V: TRBV9
size: .
J: TRBJ2-5
DNA: TGTGCCAGCAGCGTGGGCGGGAGTGAGACCCAGTACTTC
CDR3: CASSVGGSETQYF

D: .
V: TRBV18
size: .
J: TRBJ2-7
DNA: TGTGCCAGCTCACCAAGGGTCACGGACTACGAGCAGTACTTC
CDR3: CASSPRVTDYEQYF

D: .
V: TRBV11-1
size: once
J: TRBJ1-5
DNA: TGTGCCAGCAGCTTAGGCAGCAATCAGCCCCAGCATTTT
CDR3: CASSLGSNQPQHF

D: .
V: TRBV28
size: .
J: TRBJ2-5
DNA: TGTGCCAGCAGCCACCGCGGGACCCAGTACTTC
CDR3: CASSHRGTQYF

D: .
V: TRBV20-1
size: .
J: TRBJ2-4
DNA: TGCAGTGCTGATCCCGGGACATGGAACTTC
CDR3: CSADPGTWNF

D: .
V: TRBV9
size: .
J: TRBJ2-2
DNA: TGTGCCAGCAGCGCCGGGACTTACACCGGGGAGCTGTTTTTT
CDR3: CASSAGTYTGELFF

D: .
V: TRBV7-9
size: .
J: TRBJ2-7
DNA: TGTGCCAGCAGCCCTAGGGGCCCCTACGAGCAGTACTTC
CDR3: CASSPRGPYEQYF

D: TRBD1
V: TRBV9
size: .
J: TRBJ1-3
DNA: TGTGCCAGCAGCCCCCGACAGGGGGCGACTATTGGAAACACCATATATTTT
CDR3: CASSPRQGATIGNTIYF

D: .
V: TRBV4-1
size: .
J: TRBJ1-1
DNA: TGCGCCAGCAGCCAAGACGGCGACAGCAGCTTGAACACTGAAGCTTTCTTT
CDR3: CASSQDGDSSLNTEAFF

D: TRBD2
V: TRBV11-2
size: few
J: TRBJ2-7
DNA: TGTGCCAGCAGCTTAGATGGCGGGGGGATGGGTTACGAGCAGTACTTC
CDR3: CASSLDGGGMGYEQYF

D: .
V: TRBV21-1
size: .
J: TRBJ1-5
DNA: TGTGCCAGCAGCAATACTAGCAATCAGCCCCAGCATTTT
CDR3: CASSNTSNQPQHF

D: .
V: TRBV6-5
size: few
J: TRBJ1-3
DNA: TGTGCCATCTCCTCTGGAAACACCATATATTTT
CDR3: CAISSGNTIYF